This record covers a single T cell receptor (beta chain). This entry belongs to a study of blood T cell repertoires in COVID-19. Study-wide background: T cells, B-cell-depleted T cells, or PBMCs supplied cDNA or gDNA.

Measured with immunoSEQ multiplex PCR; TCRdb has only the in-frame clones, and not every one. The sample carries 99,000 or so clones, 85% recorded once. The CDR3 runs 18 residues. V trimming: 1 base; J trimming: 9 bases; junction bases outside the gene matches: 14. The germline V gene has CDR1 MGHRA and CDR2 YSYEKL. Sequenced sample: peripheral blood. This TCR came from a man aged 50-60 years with acute or convalescent COVID-19. V usage is TRBV4-1 and J usage is TRBJ2-1, with 11 bases lining up with TRBD2. The CDR3: CASSQVTSGSAMISEQFF. The CDR3 DNA sequence: TGCGCCAGCAGCCAAGTTACTAGCGGGAGTGCAATGATTTCTGAGCAGTTCTTC.